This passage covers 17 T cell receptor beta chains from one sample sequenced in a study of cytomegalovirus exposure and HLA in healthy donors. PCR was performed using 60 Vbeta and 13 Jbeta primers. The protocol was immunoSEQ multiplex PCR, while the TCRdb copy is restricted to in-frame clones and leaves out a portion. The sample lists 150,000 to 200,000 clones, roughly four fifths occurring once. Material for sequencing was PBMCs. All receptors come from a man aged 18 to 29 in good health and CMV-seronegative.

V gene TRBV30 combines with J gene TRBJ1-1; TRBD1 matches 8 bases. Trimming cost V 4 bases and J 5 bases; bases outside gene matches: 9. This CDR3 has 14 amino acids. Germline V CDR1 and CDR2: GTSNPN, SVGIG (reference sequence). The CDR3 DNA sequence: TGTGCCTGGATCGCGCAGGGGGCCCAAACTGAAGCTTTCTTT. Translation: CAWIAQGAQTEAFF.

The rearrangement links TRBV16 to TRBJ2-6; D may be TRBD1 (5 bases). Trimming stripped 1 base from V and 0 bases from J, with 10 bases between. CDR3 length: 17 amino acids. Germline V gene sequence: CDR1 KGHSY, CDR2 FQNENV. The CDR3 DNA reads TGTGCCAGCAGCCAATTACAGGCAAGCTCTGGGGCCAACGTCCTGACTTTC. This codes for CASSQLQASSGANVLTF.

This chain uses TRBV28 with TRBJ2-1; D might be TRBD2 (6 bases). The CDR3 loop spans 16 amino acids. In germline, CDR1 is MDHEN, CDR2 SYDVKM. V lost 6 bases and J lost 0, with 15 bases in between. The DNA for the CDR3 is TGTGCCAGCAGCTTCGGGACTTCTAGCTCCTACAATGAGCAGTTCTTC. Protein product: CASSFGTSSSYNEQFF.

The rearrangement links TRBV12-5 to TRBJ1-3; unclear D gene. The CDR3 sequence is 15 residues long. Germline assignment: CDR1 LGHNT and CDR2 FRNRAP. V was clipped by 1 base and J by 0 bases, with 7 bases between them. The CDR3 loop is CASGLGPNSGNTIYF. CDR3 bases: TGTGCTAGTGGTTTGGGTCCAAACTCTGGAAACACCATATATTTT.

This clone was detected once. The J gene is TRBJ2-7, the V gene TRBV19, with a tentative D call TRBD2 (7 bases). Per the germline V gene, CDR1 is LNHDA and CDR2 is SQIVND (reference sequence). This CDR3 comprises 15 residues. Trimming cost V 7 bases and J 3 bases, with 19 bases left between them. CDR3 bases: TGTGCCAGTACCGCGAAGTGGGGGGGCCACTACGAGCAGTACTTC. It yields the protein CASTAKWGGHYEQYF.

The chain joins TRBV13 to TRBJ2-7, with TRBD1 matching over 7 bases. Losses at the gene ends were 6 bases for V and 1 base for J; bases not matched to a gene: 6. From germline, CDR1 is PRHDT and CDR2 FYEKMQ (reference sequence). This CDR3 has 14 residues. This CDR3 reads CASRVTGPSYEQYF. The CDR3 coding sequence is TGTGCCAGCAGGGTGACAGGGCCTTCCTACGAGCAGTACTTC.

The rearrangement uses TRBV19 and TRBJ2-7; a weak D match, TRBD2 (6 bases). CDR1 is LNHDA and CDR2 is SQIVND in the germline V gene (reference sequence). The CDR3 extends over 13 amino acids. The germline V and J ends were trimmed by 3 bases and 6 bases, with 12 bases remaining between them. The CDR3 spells CASSIGGKGEQYF. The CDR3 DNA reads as TGTGCCAGTAGTATTGGGGGGAAAGGCGAGCAGTACTTC.

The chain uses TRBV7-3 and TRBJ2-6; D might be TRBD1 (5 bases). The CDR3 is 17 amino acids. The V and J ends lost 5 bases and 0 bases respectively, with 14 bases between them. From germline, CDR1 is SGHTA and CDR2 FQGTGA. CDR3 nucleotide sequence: TGTGCCAGCAGCCCGGAAGGGGCCCCCTCTGGGGCCAACGTCCTGACTTTC. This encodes CASSPEGAPSGANVLTF.

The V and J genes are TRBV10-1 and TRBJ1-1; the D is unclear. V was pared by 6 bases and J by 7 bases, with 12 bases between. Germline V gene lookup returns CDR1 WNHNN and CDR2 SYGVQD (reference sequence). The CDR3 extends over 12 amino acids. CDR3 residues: CASSPTVGEAFF. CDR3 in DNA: TGCGCCAGCAGCCCCACAGTGGGTGAAGCTTTCTTT.

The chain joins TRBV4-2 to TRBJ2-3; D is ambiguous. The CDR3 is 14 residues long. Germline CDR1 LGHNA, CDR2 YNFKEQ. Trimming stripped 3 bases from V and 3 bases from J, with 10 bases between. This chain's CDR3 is CASSQSLETDTQYF. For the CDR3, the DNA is TGTGCCAGCAGCCAGTCTCTAGAGACAGATACGCAGTATTTT.

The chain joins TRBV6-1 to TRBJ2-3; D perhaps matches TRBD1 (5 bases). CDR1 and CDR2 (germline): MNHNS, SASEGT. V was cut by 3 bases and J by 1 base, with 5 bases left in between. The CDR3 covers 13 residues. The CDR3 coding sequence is TGTGCCAGCAGTGACAGGGGCACAGATACGCAGTATTTT. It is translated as CASSDRGTDTQYF.

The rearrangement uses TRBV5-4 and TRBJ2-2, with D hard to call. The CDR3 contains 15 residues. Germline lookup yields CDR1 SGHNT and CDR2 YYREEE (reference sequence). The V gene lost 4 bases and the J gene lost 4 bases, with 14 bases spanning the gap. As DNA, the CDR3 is TGTGCCAGCAGCCCCCTGACTCTTGGCACCGGGGAGCTGTTTTTT. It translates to CASSPLTLGTGELFF.

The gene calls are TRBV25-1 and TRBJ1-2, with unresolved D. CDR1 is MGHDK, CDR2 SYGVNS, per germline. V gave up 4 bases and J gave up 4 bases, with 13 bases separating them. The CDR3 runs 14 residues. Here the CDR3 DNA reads TGTGCCAGCAGTGTGGAGGGTAGTGGCTATGGCTACACCTTC. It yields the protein CASSVEGSGYGYTF.

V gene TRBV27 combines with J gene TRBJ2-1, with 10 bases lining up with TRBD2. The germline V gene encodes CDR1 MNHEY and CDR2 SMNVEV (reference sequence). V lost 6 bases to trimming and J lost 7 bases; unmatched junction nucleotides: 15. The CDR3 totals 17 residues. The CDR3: CASSYSGRPYYGNEQFF. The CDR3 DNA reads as TGTGCCAGCAGCTATAGCGGGAGGCCCTATTATGGGAATGAGCAGTTCTTC.

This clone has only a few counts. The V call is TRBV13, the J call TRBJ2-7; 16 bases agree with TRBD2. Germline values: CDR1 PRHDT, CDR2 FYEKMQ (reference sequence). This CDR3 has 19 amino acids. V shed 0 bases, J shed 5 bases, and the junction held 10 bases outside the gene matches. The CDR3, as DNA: TGTGCCAGCAGCTTAGGCGTTCCGGGACTAGCGGGGGGGGGCCACGAGCAGTACTTC. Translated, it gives CASSLGVPGLAGGGHEQYF.

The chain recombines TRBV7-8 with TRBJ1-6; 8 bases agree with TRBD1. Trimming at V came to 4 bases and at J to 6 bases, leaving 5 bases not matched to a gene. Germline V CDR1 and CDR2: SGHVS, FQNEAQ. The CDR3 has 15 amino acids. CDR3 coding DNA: TGTGCCAGCAGCTACGGACAGGGTGGTAATTCACCCCTCCACTTT. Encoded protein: CASSYGQGGNSPLHF.

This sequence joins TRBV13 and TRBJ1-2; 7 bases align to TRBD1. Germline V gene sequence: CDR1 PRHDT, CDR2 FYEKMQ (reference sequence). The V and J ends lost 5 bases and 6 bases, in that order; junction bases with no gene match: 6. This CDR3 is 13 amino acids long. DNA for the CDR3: TGTGCCAGCAGCCAACAGGGGATTCATGGCTACACCTTC. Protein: CASSQQGIHGYTF. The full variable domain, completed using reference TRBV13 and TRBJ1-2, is AAGVIQSPRHLIKEKRETATLKCYPIPRHDTVYWYQQGPGQDPQFLISFYEKMQSDKGSIPDRFSAQQFSDYHSELNMSSLELGDSALYFCASSQQGIHGYTFGSGTRLTVV.